The sequence of this T cell receptor (beta chain) was determined in a study of beta chain features in type 1 diabetes. At the level of the study: All samples together contributed 90 million to 110 million sorted cells for examination.

Trimming shortened V by 2 bases and J by 1 base, and 7 bases separated the two germline ends. The length of the CDR3 is 14 residues. CDR1 is SGHDT and CDR2 is YYEEEE in the germline V gene. This clone was picked up a small number of times. As yet, its antigen is unknown. Reverse transcription of all isolated RNA meant that expressed TCRB transcripts were sequenced. The average read count of naive, central memory and regulatory T cell samples was several million. Using immunoSEQ multiplex PCR, the repertoire was profiled, and TCRdb retains in-frame clones only, with some absent. The table includes about 290,000 clones, roughly 8% detected once. Points from the study as a whole: When VDJ junctions were examined, type 1 diabetes patients showed fewer insertions and more deletions. Any HLA effect on TCRB rearrangement was left unresolved by small sub-analyses.

Sequenced sample: central memory CD4+ T cells from blood. The chain uses TRBV5-6 and TRBJ1-5; no reliable D call. The sequence derives from a woman aged 18-29 years in good health. The CDR3 region is CASSLGRSNQPQHF. CDR3 bases: TGTGCCAGCAGCTTAGGGCGCAGCAATCAGCCCCAGCATTTT.